This T cell receptor (beta chain) was profiled in a study of T cells after yellow fever vaccination. It was through 5'RACE template switching that TCR cDNA was made, with a universal primer site and UMIs added. TCRdb processed the 5' RACE reads anew with MiXCR; each CDR3 protein has one entry. The sample includes under 400,000 distinct CDR3 sequences, around 13% of them seen just once. The CDR3 extends over 13 amino acids. The V gene lost 4 bases and the J gene lost 2 bases, with 11 bases spanning the gap. CDR1 SQVTM and CDR2 ANQGSEA come from the germline V gene. The TCR was taken from a man aged 18 to 35 who received the YFV17D yellow fever vaccine. The specimen comprised CD4+ T cells sorted from PBMCs, sampled 15 days after the yellow fever booster vaccination. This sequence joins TRBV29-1 and TRBJ1-1; no definite D call. The CDR3 spells CSVVQTTNTEAFF. In nucleotides, the CDR3 is TGCAGCGTTGTACAGACAACAAACACTGAAGCTTTCTTT.